Here is one T cell receptor beta chain with its context. This table comes from immunoSEQ multiplex PCR, and its TCRdb copy is limited to in-frame clones, with some not included. The table lists millions of clones, approximately 93% of them singletons. The sample belongs to a study of shared clonotypes between healthy human individuals. Per germline, CDR1 SQVTM and CDR2 ANQGSEA. The CDR3 sequence is 13 residues long. This sequence was found in a man between 18 and 35 years old in good health. Some clones in this sample may be carry-over from other donors' samples. The rearrangement links TRBV29-1 to TRBJ2-5, with 8 positions matching TRBD2. With the DNA end fitting TRBJ2-7 better, the J assignment may be wrong. The sample was naive CD4+ T cells from PBMCs. The subset here: CD45RA+ positively selected. Here the CDR3 DNA reads TGCAGCGTCCGCGAGACTAGCGTCTCCGAGCAGTACTTC. Its protein product is CSVRETSVSEQYF.